This T cell receptor beta chain was observed in a study of blood T cell repertoires in COVID-19. About the research overall: Samples taken during acute and convalescent COVID-19 were collected in the United States, Italy and Spain.

This CDR3 is built from 16 residues. J gave up 4 bases and V 2 bases, and 7 bases lay outside the gene matches. From germline, CDR1 is LNHNV and CDR2 YYDKDF (reference sequence). The assay was immunoSEQ multiplex PCR, and TCRdb's table has in-frame clones only and misses some. Among some 170,000 clones listed, more than 75% were seen once. Material: PBMCs or T cells enriched from blood (not recorded which). The chain employs TRBV15 and TRBJ2-3; TRBD1 aligns across 9 bases. This clonotype originated in a woman between 50 and 59 years old who had recovered from COVID-19. The CDR3 reads CATSRTGTGFPDTQYF. CDR3 DNA sequence: TGTGCCACCAGCAGAACCGGGACAGGGTTCCCAGATACGCAGTATTTT. Drawing the rest from reference TRBV15 and TRBJ2-3, the complete variable domain is DAMVIQNPRYQVTQFGKPVTLSCSQTLNHNVMYWYQQKSSQAPKLLFHYYDKDFNNEADTPDNFQSRRPNTSFCFLDIRSPGLGDTAMYLCATSRTGTGFPDTQYFGPGTRLTVL.